This TCR beta chain was recovered during a study of CD8 T cells in Susac syndrome (dated by TCRdb to about 2019). Regarding the research as a whole: Repertoire sequencing was used to test whether CD8+ T cell activation and differentiation in Susac syndrome was antigen driven. CD8+ T cell repertoire clonality was compared between 12 healthy donors, around 14 Susac syndrome patients and roughly 15 multiple sclerosis patients.

RNA was extracted using the RNeasy kit, and roughly 0.45 to 1 ug of the RNA was reverse transcribed with random hexamers. TCR beta CDR3 regions were amplified with the immunoSEQ multiplex PCR assay covering 54 Vbeta and 13 Jbeta segments. PCR amplification bias was corrected using a synthetic template baseline for primer optimization and computational correction. In the authors' own workflow: Reads were annotated to V, D and J genes according to IMGT and were analyzed with immunoSEQ Analyzer, with only productive sequences retained. To calculate clonality, Shannon entropy was normalized by log2 of the number of productive unique sequences and then subtracted from one. For each patient and control, public and private clones were evaluated within the 100 most prevalent clones. Susac-specific clones were defined as absent from healthy and MS cohorts, 850 to 1,300 published viral clones and other ImmuneACCESS disease sequences. TCRdb's own reprocessing of the public reads used fastp at Q25 and MiXCR and kept productive beta chains. Rows are combined by CDR3 protein, so each entry shows the most common genes and DNA. TCRdb assigned the V and J calls; the authors' analysis was not used. This sample has under 150,000 distinct CDR3 sequences in its table, and around 91% of those were observed once. Around 0.25% of the sample comes from the top ten.

As to this clonotype: Its antigen target is currently unknown. Per-nucleotide qualities are absent, and no much larger clonotype sits a single base away.

Peripheral blood CD8+ and CD4+ T cells from healthy donors, Susac syndrome patients and multiple sclerosis patients were profiled using high-throughput TCR beta sequencing. Treatment-naive patients with stable or active relapsing-remitting disease fulfilling revised McDonald criteria were used as multiple sclerosis controls. Bulk CD8+ and CD4+ T cells were purified by magnetic negative isolation, whereas CD8+ TEMRA cells were enriched by FACS. Blood was drawn into EDTA tubes, processed within 24 hours, and PBMCs were isolated by density gradient centrifugation. PBMCs destined for TCR sequencing were cryopreserved in liquid nitrogen and later thawed in a 37 °C water bath. Purity of sorted or isolated CD4+, CD8+ and CD8+ TEMRA cells was at least 90%. Here is what the overall study found, with its caveats: The number of individuals in the TCR sequencing and HLA analysis was recognized as being relatively small.

This receptor was identified in a human donor with multiple sclerosis. The material sequenced was CD8+ T cells from PBMCs.

The CDR3 protein sequence reads: CASTPSLGGNQPQHF. The DNA is TGTGCCAGTACTCCATCTTTAGGAGGGAATCAGCCCCAGCATTTT. The chain is made from TRBV19 and TRBJ1-5, with the D gene not clear enough to name. The germline V gene (reference sequence) supplies CDR1 LNHDA and CDR2 SQIVND. Deletion took 7 bases off V and 4 bases off J, with a span of 17 bases between the germline ends. The CDR3 covers 15 residues, taking in both the cysteine and the phenylalanine. Only the CDR3 region is kept as DNA, spanning 45 bases read in frame from base 1.